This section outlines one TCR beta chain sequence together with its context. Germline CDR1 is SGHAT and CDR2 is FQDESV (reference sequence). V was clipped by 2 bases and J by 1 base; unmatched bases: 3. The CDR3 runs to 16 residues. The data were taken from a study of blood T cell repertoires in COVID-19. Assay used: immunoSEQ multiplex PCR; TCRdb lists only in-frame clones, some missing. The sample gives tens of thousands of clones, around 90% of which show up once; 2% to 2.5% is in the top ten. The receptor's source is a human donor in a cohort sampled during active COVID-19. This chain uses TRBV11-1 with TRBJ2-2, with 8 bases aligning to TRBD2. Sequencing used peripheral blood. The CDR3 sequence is CASSLTSGGNTGELFF. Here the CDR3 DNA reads TGTGCCAGCAGCTTAACTAGCGGAGGGAACACCGGGGAGCTGTTTTTT.